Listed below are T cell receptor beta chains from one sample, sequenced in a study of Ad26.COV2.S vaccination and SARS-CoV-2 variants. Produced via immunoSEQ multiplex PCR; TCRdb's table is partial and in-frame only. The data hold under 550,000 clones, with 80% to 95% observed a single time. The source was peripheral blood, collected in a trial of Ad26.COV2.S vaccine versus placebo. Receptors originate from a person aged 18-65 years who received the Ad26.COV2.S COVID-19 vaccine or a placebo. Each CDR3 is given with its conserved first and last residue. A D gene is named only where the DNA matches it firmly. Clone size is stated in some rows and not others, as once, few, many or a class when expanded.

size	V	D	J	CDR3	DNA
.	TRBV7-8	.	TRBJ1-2	CASSSPPGSNYGYTF	TGTGCCAGCAGCTCGCCTCCGGGCTCTAACTATGGCTACACCTTC
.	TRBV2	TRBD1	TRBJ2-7	CASSESRQGSYEQYF	TGTGCCAGCAGTGAATCGCGACAGGGGTCCTACGAGCAGTACTTC
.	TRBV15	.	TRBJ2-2	CATSRGGAGTGELFF	TGTGCCACCAGCAGAGGGGGCGCGGGCACCGGGGAGCTGTTTTTT
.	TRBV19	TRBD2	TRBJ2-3	CASSTTIAGVADTQYF	TGTGCCAGTAGTACCACCATAGCGGGAGTGGCAGATACGCAGTATTTT
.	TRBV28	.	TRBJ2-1	CASSLGAHSYNEQFF	TGTGCCAGCAGTTTAGGGGCACACAGCTACAATGAGCAGTTCTTC
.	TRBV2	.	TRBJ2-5	CSSGRYQETQYF	TGTAGCTCTGGCCGGTACCAAGAGACCCAGTACTTC
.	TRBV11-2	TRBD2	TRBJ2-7	CASSPGLADPYEQYF	TGTGCCAGCAGCCCGGGACTAGCGGATCCCTACGAGCAGTACTTC
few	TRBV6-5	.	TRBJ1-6	CASRAGVNSPLHF	TGTGCCAGCAGGGCAGGGGTTAATTCACCCCTCCACTTT
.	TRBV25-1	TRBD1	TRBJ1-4	CASSECEGTVATNEKLFF	TGTGCCAGCAGTGAATGTGAGGGGACAGTAGCAACTAATGAAAAACTGTTTTTT
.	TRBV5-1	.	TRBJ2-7	CASSLVGTYEQYF	TGCGCCAGCAGCTTGGTTGGGACCTACGAGCAGTACTTC
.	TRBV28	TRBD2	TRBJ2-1	CASSLILTSGRFNEQFF	TGTGCCAGCAGTCTGATTTTGACTAGCGGGAGGTTCAATGAGCAGTTCTTC
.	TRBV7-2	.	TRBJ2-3	CASSLGVRGQLDTQYF	TGTGCCAGCAGCTTAGGAGTCAGGGGCCAGCTGGATACGCAGTATTTT
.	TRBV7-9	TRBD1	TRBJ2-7	CASSAQGGQGTYEQYF	TGTGCCAGCAGCGCCCAAGGGGGACAGGGAACCTACGAGCAGTACTTC
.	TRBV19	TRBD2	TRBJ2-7	CASSLSWAGVVHEQYF	TGTGCCAGTAGTCTGAGCTGGGCGGGAGTCGTCCACGAGCAGTACTTC
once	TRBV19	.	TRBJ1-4	CATFNEKLFF	TGTGCCACGTTTAATGAAAAACTGTTTTTT
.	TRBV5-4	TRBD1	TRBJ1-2	CASSRSTGGWGYGYTF	TGTGCCAGCAGCAGATCCACAGGGGGCTGGGGCTATGGCTACACCTTC
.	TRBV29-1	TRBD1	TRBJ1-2	CSAGPGGDRASPYGYTF	TGCAGCGCCGGGCCCGGTGGGGACAGGGCTTCCCCCTATGGCTACACCTTC
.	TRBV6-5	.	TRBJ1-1	CASRTIQLTEAFF	TGTGCCAGCAGGACGATACAGCTTACTGAAGCTTTCTTT
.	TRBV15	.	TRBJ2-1	CATSSPIEQFF	TGTGCCACCAGCTCCCCGATTGAGCAGTTCTTC
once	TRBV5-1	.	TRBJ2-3	CASSLEFRGIHSAVADTQYF	TGCGCCAGCAGCTTGGAATTTCGCGGGATACATAGTGCCGTTGCAGATACGCAGTATTTT
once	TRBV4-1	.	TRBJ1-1	CASSRGTEAFF	TGCGCCAGCAGCCGGGGCACTGAAGCTTTCTTT
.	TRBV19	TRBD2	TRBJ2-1	CASSRTLAGAYNEQFF	TGTGCCAGTAGCAGAACCCTAGCGGGAGCCTACAATGAGCAGTTCTTC
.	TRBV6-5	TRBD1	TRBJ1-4	CASSYSGTGDEKLFF	TGTGCCAGCAGTTACTCGGGGACAGGGGATGAAAAACTGTTTTTT
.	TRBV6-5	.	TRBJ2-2	CASSYDSSNTGELFF	TGTGCCAGCAGTTACGACAGCTCGAACACCGGGGAGCTGTTTTTT
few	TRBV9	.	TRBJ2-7	CASSVALGYGYEQYF	TGTGCCAGCAGCGTAGCTTTAGGGTATGGATACGAGCAGTACTTC
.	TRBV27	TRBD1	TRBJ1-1	CASSPGTGVGAFF	TGTGCCAGCAGTCCTGGGACAGGGGTGGGGGCTTTCTTT
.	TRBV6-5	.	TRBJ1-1	CASSYSRFSSEAFF	TGTGCCAGCAGTTACTCAAGGTTTTCGTCTGAAGCTTTCTTT
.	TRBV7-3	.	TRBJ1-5	CASSLRASGGAGNQPQHF	TGTGCCAGCAGCTTAAGAGCTTCGGGGGGCGCAGGCAATCAGCCCCAGCATTTT
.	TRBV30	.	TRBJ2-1	CAWSVTARGNEQFF	TGTGCCTGGAGTGTTACCGCCCGGGGGAATGAGCAGTTCTTC
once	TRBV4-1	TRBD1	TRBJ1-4	CASSQGWQGGEKLFF	TGCGCCAGCAGCCAAGGCTGGCAGGGGGGGGAAAAACTGTTTTTT
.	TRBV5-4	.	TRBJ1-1	CASSPGQRLNTEAFF	TGTGCCAGCAGCCCTGGACAGAGATTAAACACTGAAGCTTTCTTT
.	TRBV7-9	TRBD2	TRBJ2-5	CASSFITSGREETQYF	TGTGCCAGCAGCTTTATAACTAGCGGGAGGGAGGAGACCCAGTACTTC
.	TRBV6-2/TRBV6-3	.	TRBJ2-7	CASSSEWEAPYEQYF	TGTGCCAGCAGTTCCGAGTGGGAGGCGCCCTACGAGCAGTACTTC
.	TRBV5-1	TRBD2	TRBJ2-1	CASSWGLAGNEQFF	TGCGCCAGCAGCTGGGGACTAGCGGGCAATGAGCAGTTCTTC
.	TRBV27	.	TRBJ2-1	CASSFRDHSYNEQFF	TGTGCCAGCAGTTTTCGGGATCACTCCTACAATGAGCAGTTCTTC
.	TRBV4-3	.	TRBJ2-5	CASSHTPGLQETQYF	TGCGCCAGCAGCCACACGCCGGGACTTCAAGAGACCCAGTACTTC
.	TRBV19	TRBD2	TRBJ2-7	CASSLGLGYEQYF	TGTGCCAGTAGCCTGGGACTAGGATACGAGCAGTACTTC
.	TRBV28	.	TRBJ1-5	CASSPANQPQHF	TGTGCCAGCAGTCCCGCGAATCAGCCCCAGCATTTT